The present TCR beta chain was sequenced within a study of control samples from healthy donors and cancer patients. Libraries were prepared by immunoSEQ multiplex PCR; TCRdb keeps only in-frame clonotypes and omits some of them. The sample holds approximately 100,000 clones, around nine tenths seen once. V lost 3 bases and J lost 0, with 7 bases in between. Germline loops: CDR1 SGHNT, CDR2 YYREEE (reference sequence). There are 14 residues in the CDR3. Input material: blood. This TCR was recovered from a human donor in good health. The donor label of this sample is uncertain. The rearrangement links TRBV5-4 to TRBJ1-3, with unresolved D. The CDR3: CASSYGPSGNTIYF. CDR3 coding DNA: TGTGCCAGCAGCTACGGACCCTCTGGAAACACCATATATTTT. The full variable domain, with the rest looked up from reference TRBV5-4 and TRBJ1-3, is ETGVTQSPTHLIKTRGQQVTLRCSSQSGHNTVSWYQQALGQGPQFIFQYYREEENGRGNFPPRFSGLQFPNYSSELNVNALELDDSALYLCASSYGPSGNTIYFGEGSWLTVV.